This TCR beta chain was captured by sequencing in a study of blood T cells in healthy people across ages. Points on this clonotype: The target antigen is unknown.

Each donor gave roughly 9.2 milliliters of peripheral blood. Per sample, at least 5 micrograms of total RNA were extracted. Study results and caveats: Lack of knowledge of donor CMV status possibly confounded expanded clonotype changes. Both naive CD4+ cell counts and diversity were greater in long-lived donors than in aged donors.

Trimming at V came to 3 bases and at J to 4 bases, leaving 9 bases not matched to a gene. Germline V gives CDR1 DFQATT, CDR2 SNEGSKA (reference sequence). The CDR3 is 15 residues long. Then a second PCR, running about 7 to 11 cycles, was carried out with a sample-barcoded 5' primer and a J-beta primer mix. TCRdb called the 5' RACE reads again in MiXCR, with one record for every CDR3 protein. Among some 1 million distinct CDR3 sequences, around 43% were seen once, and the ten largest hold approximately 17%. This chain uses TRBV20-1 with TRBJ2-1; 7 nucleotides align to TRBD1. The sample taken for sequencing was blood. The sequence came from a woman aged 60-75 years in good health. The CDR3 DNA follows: TGCAGTGCTAGTGCCAACAGGGGACGTTACAATGAGCAGTTCTTC. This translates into CSASANRGRYNEQFF.